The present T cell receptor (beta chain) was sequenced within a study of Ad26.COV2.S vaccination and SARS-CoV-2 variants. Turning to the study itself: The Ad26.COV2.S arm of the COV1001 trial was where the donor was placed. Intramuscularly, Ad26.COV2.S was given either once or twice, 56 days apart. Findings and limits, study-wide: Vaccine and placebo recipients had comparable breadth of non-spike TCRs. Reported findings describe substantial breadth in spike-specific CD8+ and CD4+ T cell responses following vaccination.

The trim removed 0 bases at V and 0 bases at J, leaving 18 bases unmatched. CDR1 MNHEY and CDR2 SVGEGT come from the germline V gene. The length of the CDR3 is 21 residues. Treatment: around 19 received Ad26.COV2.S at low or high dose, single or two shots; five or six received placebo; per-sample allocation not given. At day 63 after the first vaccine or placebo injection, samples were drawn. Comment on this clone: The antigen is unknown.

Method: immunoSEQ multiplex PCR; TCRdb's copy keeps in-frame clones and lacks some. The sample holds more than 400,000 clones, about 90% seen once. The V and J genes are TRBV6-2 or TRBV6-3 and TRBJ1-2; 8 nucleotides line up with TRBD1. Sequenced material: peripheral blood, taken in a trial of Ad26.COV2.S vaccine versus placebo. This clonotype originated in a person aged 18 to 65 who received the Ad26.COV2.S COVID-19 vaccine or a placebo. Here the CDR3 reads CASSYSGYWLRGDRSNYGYTF. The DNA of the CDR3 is TGTGCCAGCAGTTACTCCGGTTACTGGCTTCGAGGGGACAGGTCTAACTATGGCTACACCTTC.